The sample holds many counts of the clone carrying this TCR beta chain. Since the library was made to target alpha chains, this beta chain is a stray read and its abundance is not meaningful. The time point is: sample taken at primary tumor resection. Tumor, nontumor lung or frozen PBMC supplied whole RNA that was sequenced unsorted. The cohort: 70 to 75 early-stage, untreated non-small cell lung cancer patients. The data are from a study of spatial heterogeneity in lung cancer. Study-wide background: Detected beta-chain sequences consistently exceeded alpha-chain sequences. Each distinct TCR and UMI combination averaged more than ten appearances in raw reads.

The library protocol tagged each TCR cDNA with a unique molecular identifier. MiXCR, applied by TCRdb to the 5' RACE reads, yields one record per CDR3 protein. The sample has about 12,000 distinct CDR3 sequences, roughly 6.2% seen once. The germline V gene has CDR1 SGHVS and CDR2 FNYEAQ. This CDR3 comprises 16 residues. V was clipped by 1 base and J by 5 bases; unmatched bases: 2. Sequenced material: normal lung tissue next to the tumor, taken at surgery. The chain joins TRBV7-6 to TRBJ2-1; 13 bases map to TRBD2. This clonotype was obtained from a male donor with early-stage non-small cell lung cancer. The CDR3 coding sequence is TGTGCCAGCAGCTTAGGGACTAGCGGGAGTGACAATGAGCAGTTCTTC. It yields the protein CASSLGTSGSDNEQFF.